This T cell receptor beta chain appears in the sequencing data of a study of human T cells and chemical hapten exposure. Study information: Alopecia areata, totalis or universalis was found in mostly female patients.

The CDR3 is made up of 18 amino acids. CDR1 is MGHRA and CDR2 is YSYEKL in the germline V gene. V was shortened by 0 bases and J by 0 bases, with 14 bases between the two germline ends. There are a few counts of this clonotype. Regarding time point: pre-sensitization, week 0. Documented treatment: therapeutic diphenylcyclopropenone sensitization with weekly scalp DPC. One entry per CDR3 protein results from TCRdb running MiXCR on the RACE reads. The sample holds 250,000 or so distinct CDR3 sequences, 7.5% to 8% seen once. This TCR came from a man between 18 and 29 years old with alopecia areata. Some clones in this sample may be carry-over from other donors' samples. The chain combines TRBV4-1 with TRBJ2-2; no clear D. The material was whole blood, obtained in connection with sensitization to the hapten diphenylcyclopropenone (DPC). CDR3 DNA sequence: TGCGCCAGCAGCCAAGAAGGTCCCGAATATACGAACACCGGGGAGCTGTTTTTT. It encodes CASSQEGPEYTNTGELFF.